These 30 T cell receptor beta chains originate from one sample sequenced in a study of OX40 agonist ivuxolimab in advanced cancers. TCRdb keeps only in-frame clones here, not all; method: immunoSEQ multiplex PCR. The sample records 50,000 to 65,000 clones, around 89% being singletons. The sequencing here drew on CD4+ or CD8+ T cells sorted from blood, taken in a trial of the OX40 agonist ivuxolimab. The source is an adult with an advanced solid tumor such as melanoma, head and neck, liver or kidney cancer.

This clone has a single count. The V and J genes are TRBV7-9 and TRBJ2-1, with TRBD2 matching over 14 bases. Germline V gives CDR1 SEHNR, CDR2 FQNEAQ (reference sequence). The CDR3 sequence is 16 residues long. The V and J ends lost 1 base and 7 bases, in that order; junction bases with no gene match: 3. CDR3 coding DNA: TGTGCCAGCAGCTTAGGACTAGCGGGAGGGCGAAATGAGCAGTTCTTC. Translation gives CASSLGLAGGRNEQFF. The entire variable domain, with the rest obtained from reference TRBV7-9 and TRBJ2-1, is as follows: DTGVSQNPRHKITKRGQNVTFRCDPISEHNRLYWYRQTLGQGPEFLTYFQNEAQLEKSRLLSDRFSAERPKGSFSTLEIQRTEQGDSAMYLCASSLGLAGGRNEQFFGPGTRLTVL.

V is TRBV19 and J is TRBJ1-1; unclear D gene. Between the trimmed V and J ends, which lost 6 bases and 0 bases, there was a span of 17 bases. The CDR3 consists of 16 residues. Per germline, CDR1 LNHDA and CDR2 SQIVND (reference sequence). CDR3 nucleotides: TGTGCCAGTAGAGCTTTGGAGCTGTCATTGAACACTGAAGCTTTCTTT. Translation: CASRALELSLNTEAFF.

The chain couples TRBV5-4 to TRBJ1-4, with 7 bases fitting TRBD1. The V gene's germline CDR1 is SGHNT and CDR2 YYREEE (reference sequence). The CDR3 runs to 16 residues. The junction had 8 bases not matched to a gene; V was cut back by 4 bases and J by 2 bases. The DNA for the CDR3 is TGTGCCAGCAGCCCGACAGGGCCCACCACTAATGAAAAACTGTTTTTT. This translates into CASSPTGPTTNEKLFF.

This chain uses TRBV6-4 with TRBJ2-6; no clear D. Trimming pared 3 bases from V and 0 bases from J, leaving 3 bases between. Germline values: CDR1 MRHNA, CDR2 SNTAGT. The CDR3 sequence is 14 residues long. The CDR3 loop is CASSEGSGANVLTF. The CDR3 DNA sequence: TGTGCCAGCAGTGAGGGCTCTGGGGCCAACGTCCTGACTTTC.

The chain joins TRBV2 to TRBJ2-7, with TRBD1 identical over 7 bases. CDR3 length equals 16 residues. With V trimmed by 0 bases and J by 1 base, 6 bases remained unmatched. CDR1 SNHLY and CDR2 FYNNEI come from the germline V gene. CDR3 in DNA: TGTGCCAGCAGTGAAGCCGACAGGGTTTGGTCCTACGAGCAGTACTTC. Translated, it gives CASSEADRVWSYEQYF.

The chain carries TRBV4-3 and TRBJ1-4, with D tentatively TRBD1 (6 bases). V was clipped by 4 bases and J by 4 bases, with 10 bases between them. Germline CDR1 LGHNA, CDR2 YSLEER. The CDR3 sequence is 14 residues long. The CDR3 DNA reads as TGCGCCAGCAGCCCGACAGGATATAATGAAAAACTGTTTTTT. Translating it yields CASSPTGYNEKLFF.

The CDR3 loop reads CASSSAGTFYEQYF. DNA for the CDR3: TGTGCCAGTAGTAGTGCCGGGACTTTCTACGAGCAGTACTTC. V usage is TRBV19 and J usage is TRBJ2-7, with D maybe TRBD2 (6 bases). V lost 4 bases and J lost 3, with 13 bases in between. From germline, CDR1 is LNHDA and CDR2 SQIVND (reference sequence). This CDR3 region has 14 residues. The full variable domain, in which reference TRBV19 and TRBJ2-7 provide the parts outside the CDR3, is DGGITQSPKYLFRKEGQNVTLSCEQNLNHDAMYWYRQDPGQGLRLIYYSQIVNDFQKGDIAEGYSVSREKKESFPLTVTSAQKNPTAFYLCASSSAGTFYEQYFGPGTRLTVT.

The chain is built from TRBV27 and TRBJ2-7, with D tentatively TRBD1 (6 bases). The CDR3 extends over 13 amino acids. The germline V gene has CDR1 MNHEY and CDR2 SMNVEV (reference sequence). Trimming stripped 3 bases from V and 6 bases from J, with 12 bases between. The CDR3 nucleotides are TGTGCCAGCAGTTTCAACAGGGTGGGCGAGCAGTACTTC. Its protein is CASSFNRVGEQYF.

The rearrangement links TRBV13 to TRBJ1-1, with a tentative D call TRBD1 (6 bases). Germline V lookup: CDR1 PRHDT, CDR2 FYEKMQ (reference sequence). The CDR3 has 15 amino acids. The germline V and J ends were trimmed by 0 bases and 1 base, with 9 bases remaining between them. This CDR3 is CASSLGSGANTEAFF. The CDR3 DNA is TGTGCCAGCAGCTTAGGCTCGGGGGCGAACACTGAAGCTTTCTTT.

The chain uses TRBV7-8 and TRBJ2-1, with 8 bases matching TRBD1. In germline, CDR1 is SGHVS, CDR2 FQNEAQ. V was clipped by 4 bases and J by 2 bases; unmatched bases: 4. The CDR3 extends over 15 amino acids. CDR3 region: CASSSPGQAYNEQFF. The CDR3 DNA reads TGTGCCAGCAGCTCGCCGGGACAGGCCTACAATGAGCAGTTCTTC.

This clone has more than one count but fewer than ten. The chain carries TRBV6-4 and TRBJ2-5, with 9 bases lining up with TRBD1. The CDR3 totals 14 residues. The V gene end was trimmed by 6 bases and the J gene end by 5 bases; junction bases not matched to a gene: 7. Germline V gene sequence: CDR1 MRHNA, CDR2 SNTAGT. The CDR3 reads CASRRTGEGETQYF. The CDR3 region has the DNA TGTGCCAGCAGGAGGACAGGGGAGGGGGAGACCCAGTACTTC.

The chain combines TRBV15 with TRBJ2-3; D may be TRBD2 (5 bases). This CDR3 has 15 residues. V shed 4 bases and J shed 1 base, with 12 bases lying between them. Looked up from germline, CDR1 is LNHNV and CDR2 is YYDKDF (reference sequence). The CDR3 loop reads CATSTGGSGTDTQYF. CDR3 coding DNA: TGTGCCACCAGCACTGGAGGTAGCGGCACAGATACGCAGTATTTT.

This chain links TRBV11-2 with TRBJ2-1, with 12 bases lining up with TRBD1. The germline V gene encodes CDR1 SGHAT and CDR2 FQNNGV. The CDR3 is made up of 13 amino acids. V trimming: 7 bases; J trimming: 7 bases; junction bases outside the gene matches: 2. The CDR3 DNA sequence: TGTGCCAGCATGGGACAGGGGGCAAATGAGCAGTTCTTC. Translating it yields CASMGQGANEQFF.

V and J are TRBV18 and TRBJ2-1, with TRBD2 matching over 8 bases. Losses at the gene ends were 3 bases for V and 6 bases for J; bases not matched to a gene: 7. This CDR3 has 15 amino acids. Looked up from germline, CDR1 is KGHSH and CDR2 is LQKENI. DNA for the CDR3: TGTGCCAGCTCACCGGTGGCGGGAGGAGGCAATGAGCAGTTCTTC. It yields the protein CASSPVAGGGNEQFF.

The chain is built from TRBV15 and TRBJ2-5; 8 bases are shared with TRBD2. The J call may be in error: the DNA end matches TRBJ2-7 better. CDR3 length: 17 residues. CDR1 and CDR2 from the germline V gene are LNHNV and YYDKDF (reference sequence). CDR3 region: CATSSPPREGLENEQYF. Written as DNA, the CDR3 is TGTGCCACCAGCAGCCCTCCCCGGGAGGGCCTTGAGAACGAGCAGTACTTC.

In its sample, this clone was seen once. The J gene is TRBJ2-5, the V gene TRBV6-5; D perhaps matches TRBD1 (5 bases). The germline V gene encodes CDR1 MNHEY and CDR2 SVGAGI. The length of the CDR3 is 13 residues. The V and J ends lost 5 bases and 3 bases respectively, with 10 bases between them. The CDR3 here is CASSPDSEETQYF. In DNA, the CDR3 is TGTGCCAGCAGTCCCGACAGTGAAGAGACCCAGTACTTC.

This clone appeared once. The chain links TRBV27 to TRBJ1-4; D perhaps matches TRBD1 (6 bases). Trimming took 6 bases from V and 5 from J, leaving 7 bases between them. This CDR3 comprises 12 residues. CDR1 is MNHEY and CDR2 is SMNVEV in the germline V gene (reference sequence). As DNA, the CDR3 is TGTGCCAGCAGAACAGGGAATGAAAAACTGTTTTTT. This gives the protein CASRTGNEKLFF.

This clone occurred a few times. Written as DNA, the CDR3 is TGTGCCAGCAGCTTAGCCCCTCAGGAGCAGCCCCAGCATTTT. Its protein is CASSLAPQEQPQHF. The rearrangement uses TRBV7-9 and TRBJ1-5; D gene unclear. The CDR3 sequence is 14 residues long. CDR1 and CDR2 (germline): SEHNR, FQNEAQ (reference sequence). Trimming cost V 0 bases and J 7 bases, with 10 bases left between them.

The chain uses TRBV13 and TRBJ2-7, with no clear D. V dropped 5 bases and J dropped 0 bases, with 5 bases sitting between them. CDR1 is PRHDT and CDR2 is FYEKMQ in the germline V gene (reference sequence). The CDR3 is 12 residues long. The CDR3 loop is CASSLNSYEQYF. In nucleotides, the CDR3 is TGTGCCAGCAGCCTAAACTCCTACGAGCAGTACTTC. Complete variable domain (other parts from reference TRBV13 and TRBJ2-7): AAGVIQSPRHLIKEKRETATLKCYPIPRHDTVYWYQQGPGQDPQFLISFYEKMQSDKGSIPDRFSAQQFSDYHSELNMSSLELGDSALYFCASSLNSYEQYFGPGTRLTVT.

V usage is TRBV13 and J usage is TRBJ2-3, with 13 bases identical to TRBD2. Trimming took 5 bases from V and 3 from J; bases not matched to a gene: 8. CDR1 and CDR2 from the germline V gene are PRHDT and FYEKMQ (reference sequence). The CDR3 length is 17 residues. The CDR3 DNA follows: TGTGCCAGCAGCACCAGGACTAGCGGGAGTGAGACAGATACGCAGTATTTT. Translated: CASSTRTSGSETDTQYF.

The chain links TRBV7-3 to TRBJ2-7; 7 bases line up with TRBD2. Germline loops: CDR1 SGHTA, CDR2 FQGTGA. There are 15 residues in the CDR3. V shed 2 bases, J shed 2 bases, and the junction held 6 bases outside the gene matches. The CDR3 DNA reads TGTGCCAGCAGCTTAGGGGGGGACCGAGCCTACGAGCAGTACTTC. Translating it yields CASSLGGDRAYEQYF.

This chain links TRBV29-1 with TRBJ2-3; D gene ambiguous. Germline loops: CDR1 SQVTM, CDR2 ANQGSEA. The CDR3 covers 13 residues. Trimming shortened V by 8 bases and J by 2 bases, and 14 bases separated the two germline ends. DNA of the CDR3: TGCAGCACTCTACCGGTTAACACAGATACGCAGTATTTT. Translating gives CSTLPVNTDTQYF.

The chain recombines TRBV4-3 with TRBJ2-5, with D tentatively TRBD1 (7 bases). The V and J ends lost 0 bases and 2 bases respectively, with 22 bases between them. The germline V gene has CDR1 LGHNA and CDR2 YSLEER. This CDR3 is built from 19 residues. The CDR3 here is CASSQDGGTESREQETQYF. CDR3 bases: TGCGCCAGCAGCCAAGATGGAGGGACAGAGTCTCGGGAGCAAGAGACCCAGTACTTC.

This chain links TRBV28 with TRBJ2-7; TRBD1 aligns across 7 bases. This CDR3 comprises 15 residues. Germline trimming cut 3 bases from V and 2 bases from J; bases unmatched to any gene: 7. Looked up from germline, CDR1 is MDHEN and CDR2 is SYDVKM. The CDR3 coding sequence is TGTGCCAGCAGTTTGGGACAGTTCTCCACCTACGAGCAGTACTTC. This sequence encodes CASSLGQFSTYEQYF.

This sequence joins TRBV16 and TRBJ2-3; 8 positions agree with TRBD2. V shed 6 bases and J 0 bases; nucleotides not matched to a gene: 8. The CDR3 is 16 amino acids. Germline V gene data show CDR1 as KGHSY and CDR2 as FQNENV. The CDR3 DNA sequence: TGTGCCAGCAGTCCCAGACTAGCGACTAGCACAGATACGCAGTATTTT. Translating it yields CASSPRLATSTDTQYF.

This chain uses TRBV6-6 with TRBJ2-7; TRBD1 is a possible D gene (5 bases). This CDR3 comprises 14 residues. Per germline, CDR1 MNHNY and CDR2 SVGAGI (reference sequence). V was clipped by 0 bases and J by 2 bases, with 8 bases between them. The CDR3 is CASSYSTATYEQYF. The CDR3 DNA follows: TGTGCCAGCAGTTACTCGACAGCAACCTACGAGCAGTACTTC.

V is TRBV6-5 and J is TRBJ2-1, with TRBD1 matching over 10 bases. V shed 5 bases and J 8 bases; nucleotides not matched to a gene: 9. Germline V gene data show CDR1 as MNHEY and CDR2 as SVGAGI. The CDR3 totals 15 residues. CDR3 loop: CASSPDRGVLDEQFF. CDR3 DNA sequence: TGTGCCAGCAGTCCGGACAGGGGGGTTCTTGATGAGCAGTTCTTC.

V usage is TRBV6-1 and J usage is TRBJ2-5; 7 positions agree with TRBD2. With 0 bases clipped from V and 5 bases from J, the junction kept 6 bases outside the gene matches. Germline V CDR1 and CDR2: MNHNS, SASEGT. This CDR3 spans 15 amino acids. The DNA for the CDR3 is TGTGCCAGCAGTGAAGCGGCGGGGGAGTACGAGACCCAGTACTTC. Its translation is CASSEAAGEYETQYF.

The chain couples TRBV28 to TRBJ1-3; a weak D match, TRBD1 (5 bases). Germline CDR1 MDHEN, CDR2 SYDVKM. This CDR3 contains 17 residues. With 4 bases removed from V and 8 bases from J, the gap between germline ends came to 24 bases. CDR3 in DNA: TGTGCCAGCAGTTCTAAAGGGGCGAGTGCCCCTGTACACACCATATATTTT. Its translation is CASSSKGASAPVHTIYF.

The chain has TRBV5-8 and TRBJ2-3; D is ambiguous. The CDR3 totals 15 residues. Looked up from germline, CDR1 is SGHTS and CDR2 is YDEGEE. Between the trimmed V and J ends, which lost 2 bases and 3 bases, there was a span of 13 bases. Written as DNA, the CDR3 is TGTGCCAGCAGCTTCCGAGAGTTGGGGACAGATACGCAGTATTTT. Translating it yields CASSFRELGTDTQYF.